A single sample is the source of the 5 T cell receptor beta chains below, sequenced in a study of cytomegalovirus exposure and HLA in healthy donors. Primers for the PCR totalled 60 Vbeta and 13 Jbeta. Using immunoSEQ multiplex PCR, the repertoire was profiled, and TCRdb retains in-frame clones only, with some absent. Of 100,000 to 150,000 clones in the sample, approximately 80% were seen once. The sample comprised PBMCs. These receptor sequences come from a man in his fifties or sixties in good health and CMV-seronegative.

The chain combines TRBV2 with TRBJ2-1, with TRBD2 identical over 14 bases. The germline gives CDR1 SNHLY, CDR2 FYNNEI. The CDR3 has 15 amino acids. V gave up 2 bases and J gave up 9 bases; unmatched junction bases: 3. CDR3 in DNA: TGTGCCAGCAGTGAATCGACTAGCGGGGGGGGTGAGCAGTTCTTC. Protein sequence: CASSESTSGGGEQFF.

The V and J genes are TRBV4-2 and TRBJ1-5; D possibly corresponds to TRBD1 (5 bases). Germline lookup yields CDR1 LGHNA and CDR2 YNFKEQ. Trimming stripped 0 bases from V and 8 bases from J, with 11 bases between. This CDR3 has 14 amino acids. The DNA of the CDR3 is TGTGCCAGCAGCCAAGACAGGGCAATGAAGCCCCAGCATTTT. As protein: CASSQDRAMKPQHF.

The chain combines TRBV4-1 with TRBJ2-2; the match to TRBD2 covers 11 bases. The length of the CDR3 is 16 residues. After removal of 4 bases from V and 7 bases from J, the junction contained 8 bases not matched to a gene. CDR1 and CDR2 (germline): MGHRA, YSYEKL. Here the CDR3 reads CASSPRLAGRGGELFF. CDR3 DNA: TGCGCCAGCAGCCCCAGACTAGCGGGGAGGGGCGGGGAGCTGTTTTTT.

The gene calls are TRBV28 and TRBJ1-4; 7 nucleotides agree with TRBD1. CDR1 is MDHEN, CDR2 SYDVKM, per germline. The CDR3 is made up of 14 amino acids. V was pared by 2 bases and J by 7 bases, with 4 bases of the junction left unmatched. CDR3 sequence (DNA): TGTGCCAGCAGTTTAGGGGACAGTGCTGAAAAACTGTTTTTT. This translates into CASSLGDSAEKLFF.

The chain uses TRBV20-1 and TRBJ1-2; D unresolved. This CDR3 has 10 residues. With 1 base removed from V and 6 bases from J, the gap between germline ends came to 3 bases. Germline-derived CDR1 and CDR2 are DFQATT and SNEGSKA (reference sequence). The CDR3 reads CSARGDGYTF. The CDR3 region has the DNA TGCAGTGCTAGAGGCGATGGCTACACCTTC.